The rows below give T cell receptor beta chains drawn from one sample of a study of human T cells and chemical hapten exposure. From the RACE reads, TCRdb called clonotypes with MiXCR, one entry per CDR3 protein. The sample yields about 70,000 distinct CDR3 sequences, around 6.1% seen once. Input material: whole blood. The receptors were sampled from a female donor in good health. Some clones in this sample may be carry-over from other donors' samples. Each CDR3 is given without its conserved first and last residue.

j_call	v_call	cdr3_aa
TRBJ2-1	TRBV28	ASSAIIGDSKKNNEQF
TRBJ2-6	TRBV5-1	ASLDSGANVLT
TRBJ2-7	TRBV27	ASRAGSGAYEQY
TRBJ2-7	TRBV2	ASMGSGEQY
TRBJ1-5	TRBV20-1	SVRTGGEPQH
TRBJ2-7	TRBV7-2	ASSPVWVQGAEQY
TRBJ2-1	TRBV6-6	ASSYSPNEQF
TRBJ1-6	TRBV12-3/TRBV12-4	ASQTGHIYNSPLH
TRBJ2-7	TRBV20-1	SAKSDMMLSYEQY
TRBJ1-1	TRBV5-1	ASSQGQNTEAF
TRBJ2-1	TRBV9	ANPPGKSPVATSYNEQF
TRBJ2-3	TRBV7-3	ASSPDRGADTQY
TRBJ1-1	TRBV6-1	ASSEARQTTEAF
TRBJ2-3	TRBV2	ASSDREGTDTQY
TRBJ2-2	TRBV12-3/TRBV12-4	ASSSYGLAVTGELF
TRBJ2-3	TRBV28	AIKGLAGSGTQY
TRBJ1-2	TRBV6-5	ATRGKSYT
TRBJ2-2	TRBV28	ASSDGQGEWTGELF
TRBJ2-7	TRBV3-1	ASSTPDFDEQY
TRBJ1-1	TRBV27	ASSWDGKAF
TRBJ2-3	TRBV10-2	ATGTSGSTDTQY
TRBJ2-7	TRBV14	ASSPGQSGTYEQY
TRBJ2-7	TRBV28	ATITRPGKIRTYEQY
TRBJ1-1	TRBV9	ASSVGPNMNTEAF
TRBJ1-4	TRBV15	ATSRDVGFNEKLF
TRBJ2-1	TRBV2	ASSLRRYNEQF
TRBJ2-1	TRBV29-1	SVEASRTRNNEQF
TRBJ2-1	TRBV9	ASSVSSGSPHEQF
TRBJ2-1	TRBV12-3/TRBV12-4	ASSLAGSAEQF
TRBJ1-5	TRBV29-1	SVERGPNQPQH
TRBJ1-1	TRBV18	ASSPPVAGNTEAF
TRBJ1-5	TRBV2	ASSELGGGVSNQPQH
TRBJ2-7	TRBV4-2	ASSQSGGQSSYEQY
TRBJ2-3	TRBV13	ASSLPGRTDTQY
TRBJ1-1	TRBV2	ASTARQGVAGTEAF
TRBJ2-1	TRBV28	ASSSGTYNEQF
TRBJ1-2	TRBV20-1	SARDPRTGNYGYT
TRBJ2-7	TRBV29-1	SVEGGDSDEQY
TRBJ2-7	TRBV21-1	ASSTGLAGVEQY
TRBJ1-5	TRBV12-3/TRBV12-4	ASSLPGQMADQPQN
TRBJ2-7	TRBV28	ASSARWKEQY
TRBJ1-2	TRBV29-1	SAKQDGYGYT
TRBJ1-1	TRBV28	ASSPAVGPKTEAF
TRBJ2-3	TRBV11-2	ASSFTSGAGDTQY
TRBJ1-5	TRBV23-1	ASSQPDRDGNQPQH
TRBJ1-5	TRBV28	ASSLPPTGNSNQPQH
TRBJ1-6	TRBV7-2	ASSLDATVSPLH
TRBJ2-1	TRBV28	ASSLRDGRNEQF
TRBJ1-5	TRBV27	ASSFLGSNQPQH
TRBJ2-1	TRBV12-3/TRBV12-4	ASSPVLRNEQF
TRBJ2-7	TRBV20-1	SARNTASYEQY
TRBJ2-6	TRBV29-1	SVWGPSSGANVLT
TRBJ2-7	TRBV7-9	ASSLGGGEQY
TRBJ1-5	TRBV7-8	ASSKTREQPQH
TRBJ1-1	TRBV29-1	SASQTGANTEAF
TRBJ2-2	TRBV28	ASSDPGLVVSGELF
TRBJ1-6	TRBV15	ATSITLNSPLH
TRBJ2-4	TRBV2	ASSDGGQNIQY